This record concerns one TCR beta chain sequence. Its cognate antigen is unknown. There are 15 residues in the CDR3. V shed 7 bases, J shed 4 bases, and the junction held 9 bases outside the gene matches. CDR1 MNHEY and CDR2 SMNVEV come from the germline V gene (reference sequence). The donors were members of the validation cohort, which comprised 120 subjects and was separate from the first cohort of 670 or so subjects. This sample stems from a study of cytomegalovirus exposure and HLA in healthy donors. Findings and caveats of the study: Cytomegalovirus status was reportedly diagnosed by the classifier with high specificity and sensitivity. That first-cohort TCR clusters tended to co-occur in the 95 to 150 validation repertoires was found in a later analysis. Among TCR beta chains, those listed as cytomegalovirus-associated numbered some 170.

Clones were read by immunoSEQ multiplex PCR, and TCRdb kept only the in-frame ones, dropping some. The sample comprises about 110,000 clones, about 94% of which are singletons, and 0.67% rests with the top ten. This rearrangement joins TRBV27 to TRBJ2-3, with 9 nucleotides matching TRBD1. The sequence came from a woman between 18 and 29 years old in good health and CMV-seronegative. The sample consisted of PBMCs. The CDR3 nucleotides read TGTGCCAGCACTCCCGGGACAGGGCGGGCAGATACGCAGTATTTT. This sequence encodes CASTPGTGRADTQYF.